This T cell receptor beta chain emerged from a study of T cells in Graves' hyperthyroidism and ophthalmopathy. Study results and limitations: With a median lead of 6.5 months before onset, the model predicted ophthalmopathy.

This clonotype was picked up many times. Its cognate antigen is unknown. This sample holds PBMCs from roughly 10 ml fresh peripheral blood. Regions amplified from RNA transcripts were the TCR beta CDR3 regions. TCR CDR3 underwent first-round RT-PCR with the HTBI primer set. TCRdb processed the multiplex PCR reads anew with MiXCR; each CDR3 protein has one entry. The sample carries hundreds of thousands of distinct CDR3 sequences, around 13% recorded once. The CDR3 sequence is 14 residues long. The trim removed 4 bases at V and 0 bases at J, leaving 3 bases unmatched. Germline V gives CDR1 SQVTM, CDR2 ANQGSEA.

The sequence was collected from a woman aged 18-29 years with Graves' hyperthyroidism. The chain recombines TRBV29-1 with TRBJ2-7; 10 nucleotides agree with TRBD2. The sequencing input was blood. CDR3 sequence: CSVVWTSGSYEQYF. The CDR3 DNA sequence: TGCAGCGTTGTCTGGACTAGCGGCTCCTACGAGCAGTACTTC.